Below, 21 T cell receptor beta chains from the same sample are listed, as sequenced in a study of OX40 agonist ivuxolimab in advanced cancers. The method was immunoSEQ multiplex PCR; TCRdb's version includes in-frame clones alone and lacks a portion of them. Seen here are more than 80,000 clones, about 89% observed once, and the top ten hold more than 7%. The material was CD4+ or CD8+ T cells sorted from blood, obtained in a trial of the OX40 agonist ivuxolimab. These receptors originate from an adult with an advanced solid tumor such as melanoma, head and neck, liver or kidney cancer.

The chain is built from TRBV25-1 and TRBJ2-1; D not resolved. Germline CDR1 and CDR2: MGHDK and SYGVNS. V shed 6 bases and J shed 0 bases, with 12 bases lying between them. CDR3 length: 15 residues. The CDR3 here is CASSPELNSYNEQFF. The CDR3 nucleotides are TGTGCCAGCAGCCCGGAGTTGAACTCCTACAATGAGCAGTTCTTC.

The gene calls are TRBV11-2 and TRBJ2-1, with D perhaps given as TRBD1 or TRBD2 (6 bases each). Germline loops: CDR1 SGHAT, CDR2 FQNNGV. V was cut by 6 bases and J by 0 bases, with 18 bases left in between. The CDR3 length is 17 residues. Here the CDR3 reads CASSSTRGPGSYNEQFF. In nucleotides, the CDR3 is TGTGCCAGCAGTTCAACCCGGGGGCCGGGCTCCTACAATGAGCAGTTCTTC.

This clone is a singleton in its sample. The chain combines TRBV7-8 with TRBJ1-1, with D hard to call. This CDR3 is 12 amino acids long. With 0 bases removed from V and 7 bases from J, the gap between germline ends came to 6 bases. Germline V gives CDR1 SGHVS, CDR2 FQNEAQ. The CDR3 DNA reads TGTGCCAGCAGCTTAGCGACAAATGAAGCTTTCTTT. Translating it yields CASSLATNEAFF.

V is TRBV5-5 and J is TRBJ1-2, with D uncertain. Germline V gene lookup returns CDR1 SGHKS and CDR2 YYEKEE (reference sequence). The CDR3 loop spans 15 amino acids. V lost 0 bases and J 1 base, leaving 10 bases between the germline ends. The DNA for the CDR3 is TGTGCCAGCAGCTTGGTCCGGAGTCTTAACTATGGCTACACCTTC. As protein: CASSLVRSLNYGYTF.

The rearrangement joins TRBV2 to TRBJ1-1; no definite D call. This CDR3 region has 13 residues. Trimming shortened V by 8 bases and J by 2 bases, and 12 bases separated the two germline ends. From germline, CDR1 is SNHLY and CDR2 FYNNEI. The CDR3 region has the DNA TGTGCCAGCGAAACAACAGAAAACACTGAAGCTTTCTTT. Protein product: CASETTENTEAFF.

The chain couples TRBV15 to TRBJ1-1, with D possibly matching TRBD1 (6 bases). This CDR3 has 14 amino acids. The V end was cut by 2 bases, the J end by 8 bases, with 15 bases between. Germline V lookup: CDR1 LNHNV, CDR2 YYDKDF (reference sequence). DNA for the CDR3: TGTGCCACCAGCAGAACAGGGACTAACTTAGAAGCTTTCTTT. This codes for CATSRTGTNLEAFF.

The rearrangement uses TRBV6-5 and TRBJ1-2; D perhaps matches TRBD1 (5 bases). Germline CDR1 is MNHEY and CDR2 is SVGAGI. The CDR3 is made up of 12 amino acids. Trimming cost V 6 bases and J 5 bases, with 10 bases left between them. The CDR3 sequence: CASSNQGYGYTF. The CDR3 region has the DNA TGTGCCAGCAGCAATCAGGGATATGGCTACACCTTC.

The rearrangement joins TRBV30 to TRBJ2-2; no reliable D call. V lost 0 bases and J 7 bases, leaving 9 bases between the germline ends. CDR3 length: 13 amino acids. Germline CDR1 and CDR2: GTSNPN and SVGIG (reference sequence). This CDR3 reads CAWSVLVGGELFF. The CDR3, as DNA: TGTGCCTGGAGTGTTTTGGTAGGCGGGGAGCTGTTTTTT.

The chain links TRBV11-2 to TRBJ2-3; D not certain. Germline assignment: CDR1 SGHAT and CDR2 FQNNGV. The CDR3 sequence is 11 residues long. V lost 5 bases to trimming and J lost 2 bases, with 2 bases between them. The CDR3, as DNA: TGTGCCAGCAGCCCCACAGATACGCAGTATTTT. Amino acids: CASSPTDTQYF.

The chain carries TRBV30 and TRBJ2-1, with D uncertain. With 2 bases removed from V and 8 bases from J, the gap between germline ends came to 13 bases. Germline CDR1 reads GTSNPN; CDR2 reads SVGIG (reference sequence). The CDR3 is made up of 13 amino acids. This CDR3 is CAWSFFPSYEQFF. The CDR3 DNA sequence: TGTGCCTGGAGTTTTTTCCCGAGCTATGAGCAGTTCTTC.

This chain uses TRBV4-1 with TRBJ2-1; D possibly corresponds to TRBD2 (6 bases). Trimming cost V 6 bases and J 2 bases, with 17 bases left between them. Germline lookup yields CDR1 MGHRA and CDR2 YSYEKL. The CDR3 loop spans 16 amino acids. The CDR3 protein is CASRSSPGGPYNEQFF. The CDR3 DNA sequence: TGCGCCAGCAGGTCCTCACCCGGGGGACCCTACAATGAGCAGTTCTTC.

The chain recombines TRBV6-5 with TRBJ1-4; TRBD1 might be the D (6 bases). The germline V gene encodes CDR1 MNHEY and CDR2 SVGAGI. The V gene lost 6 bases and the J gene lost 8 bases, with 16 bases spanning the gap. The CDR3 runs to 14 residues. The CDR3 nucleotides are TGTGCCAGCAGCCCCTTGGGGGCGGGGGAAAAACTGTTTTTT. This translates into CASSPLGAGEKLFF.

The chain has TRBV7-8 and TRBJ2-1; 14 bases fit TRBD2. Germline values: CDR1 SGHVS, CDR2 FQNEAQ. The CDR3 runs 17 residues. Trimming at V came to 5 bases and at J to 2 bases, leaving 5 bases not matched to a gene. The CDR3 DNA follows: TGTGCCAGCAGCCCGACTAGCGGGAGGGCCGCCTACAATGAGCAGTTCTTC. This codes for CASSPTSGRAAYNEQFF.

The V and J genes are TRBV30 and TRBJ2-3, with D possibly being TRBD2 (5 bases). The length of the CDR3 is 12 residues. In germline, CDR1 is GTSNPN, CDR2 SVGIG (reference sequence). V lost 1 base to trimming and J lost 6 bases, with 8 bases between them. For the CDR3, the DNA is TGTGCCTGGAGTGACCAGCGGGATACGCAGTATTTT. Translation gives CAWSDQRDTQYF.

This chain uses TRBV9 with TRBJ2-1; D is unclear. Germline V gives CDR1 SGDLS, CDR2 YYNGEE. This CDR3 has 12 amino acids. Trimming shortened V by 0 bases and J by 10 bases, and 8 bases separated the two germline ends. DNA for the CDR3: TGTGCCAGCAGCGTAGCTACTGGAGAGCAGTTCTTC. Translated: CASSVATGEQFF.

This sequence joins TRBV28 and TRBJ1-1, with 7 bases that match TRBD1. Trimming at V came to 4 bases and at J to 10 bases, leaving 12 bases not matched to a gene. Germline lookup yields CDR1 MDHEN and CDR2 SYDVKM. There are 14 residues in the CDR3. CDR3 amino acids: CASSSQGTVGGAFF. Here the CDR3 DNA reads TGTGCCAGCAGTTCACAGGGGACAGTGGGGGGAGCTTTCTTT.

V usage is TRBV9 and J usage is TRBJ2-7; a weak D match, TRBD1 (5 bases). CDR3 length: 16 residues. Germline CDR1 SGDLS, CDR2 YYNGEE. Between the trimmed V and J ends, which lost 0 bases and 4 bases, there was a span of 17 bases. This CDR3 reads CASSVVLQGCWYEQYV. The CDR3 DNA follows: TGTGCCAGCAGCGTAGTTCTGCAGGGTTGTTGGTACGAGCAGTACGTC.

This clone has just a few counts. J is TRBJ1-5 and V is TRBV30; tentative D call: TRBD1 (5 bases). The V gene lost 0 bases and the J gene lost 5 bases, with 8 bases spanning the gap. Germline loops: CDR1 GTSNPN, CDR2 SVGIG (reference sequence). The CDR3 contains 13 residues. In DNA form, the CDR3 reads TGTGCCTGGAGTGTAGGGGTACATCAGCCCCAGCATTTT. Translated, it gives CAWSVGVHQPQHF. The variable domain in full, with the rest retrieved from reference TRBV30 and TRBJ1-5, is SQTIHQWPATLVQPVGSPLSLECTVEGTSNPNLYWYRQAAGRGLQLLFYSVGIGQISSEVPQNLSASRPQDRQFILSSKKLLLSDSGFYLCAWSVGVHQPQHFGDGTRLSIL.

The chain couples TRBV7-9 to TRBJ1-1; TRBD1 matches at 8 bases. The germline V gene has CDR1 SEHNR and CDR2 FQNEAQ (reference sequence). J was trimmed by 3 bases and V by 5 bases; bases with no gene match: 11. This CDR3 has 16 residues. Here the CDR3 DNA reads TGTGCCAGCAGCCCCCGACAGGGGCCAAGACACACTGAAGCTTTCTTT. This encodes CASSPRQGPRHTEAFF.

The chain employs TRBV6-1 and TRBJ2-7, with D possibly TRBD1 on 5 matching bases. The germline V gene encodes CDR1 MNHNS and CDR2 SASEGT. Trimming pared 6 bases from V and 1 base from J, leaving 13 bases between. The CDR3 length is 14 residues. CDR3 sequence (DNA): TGTGCCAGCAGCATGACAGCGTATTCCTACGAGCAGTACGTC. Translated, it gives CASSMTAYSYEQYV.

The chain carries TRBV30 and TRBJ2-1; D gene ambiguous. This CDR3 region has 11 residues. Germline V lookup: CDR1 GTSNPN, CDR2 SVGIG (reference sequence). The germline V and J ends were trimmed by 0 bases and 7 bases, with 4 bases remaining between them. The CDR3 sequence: CAWSVINEQFF. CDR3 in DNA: TGTGCCTGGAGTGTGATTAATGAGCAGTTCTTC.